This T cell receptor beta chain was sequenced for a study of T cell changes during pregnancy in multiple sclerosis. Trimming removed 5 bases at V and 3 bases at J, with 19 bases between. Per the germline V gene, CDR1 is SGHAT and CDR2 is FQNNGV. The length of the CDR3 is 16 residues. Some clones are missing from TCRdb's copy, which holds only in-frame ones; the method was immunoSEQ multiplex PCR. The sample lists about 80,000 clones, roughly nine tenths seen once, with 1.4% in the top ten. The sample was peripheral blood, taken before pregnancy. The sequence was collected from a female donor with multiple sclerosis, enrolled in a pregnancy study. The gene calls are TRBV11-2 and TRBJ1-2, with no clear D. CDR3 sequence: CASSPTTGVGHYGYTF. In DNA form, the CDR3 reads TGTGCCAGCAGCCCAACAACCGGGGTAGGTCACTATGGCTACACCTTC.